The 7 T cell receptor beta chains given below trace back to one sample, sequenced in a study of cytomegalovirus exposure and HLA in healthy donors. The PCR had 60 Vbeta and 13 Jbeta primers. Assay used: immunoSEQ multiplex PCR; TCRdb lists only in-frame clones, some missing. This sample has more than 100,000 clones, with about four fifths found just once. Input material: PBMCs. Receptors were obtained from a female donor in good health and CMV-seropositive.

V gene TRBV9 combines with J gene TRBJ2-5; D is ambiguous. Trimming shortened V by 1 base and J by 2 bases, and 9 bases separated the two germline ends. CDR3 length: 14 amino acids. Germline V gene lookup returns CDR1 SGDLS and CDR2 YYNGEE. CDR3 protein: CASSVTSEQETQYF. The CDR3 bases are TGTGCCAGCAGCGTAACATCTGAACAAGAGACCCAGTACTTC. Using reference TRBV9 and TRBJ2-5 for the parts outside the CDR3, the full variable domain is DSGVTQTPKHLITATGQRVTLRCSPRSGDLSVYWYQQSLDQGLQFLIQYYNGEERAKGNILERFSAQQFPDLHSELNLSSLELGDSALYFCASSVTSEQETQYFGPGTRLLVL.

The chain carries TRBV28 and TRBJ2-3; 10 nucleotides line up with TRBD1. The CDR3 is 15 residues long. CDR1 and CDR2 from the germline V gene are MDHEN and SYDVKM. Trimming cost V 6 bases and J 4 bases; bases outside gene matches: 7. The CDR3 is CASSRQGANADTQYF. The CDR3 DNA sequence: TGTGCCAGCAGCCGACAGGGGGCGAACGCAGATACGCAGTATTTT.

The CDR3 protein is CAWTTSGDNEQFF. CDR3 in DNA: TGTGCCTGGACCACCTCAGGGGACAATGAGCAGTTCTTC. The chain has TRBV30 and TRBJ2-1; D is perhaps TRBD1 (6 bases). V was shortened by 4 bases and J by 5 bases, with 12 bases between the two germline ends. This CDR3 spans 13 amino acids. CDR1 GTSNPN and CDR2 SVGIG come from the germline V gene (reference sequence).

The V and J genes are TRBV5-5 and TRBJ1-2, with D possibly being TRBD1 (5 bases). The CDR3 sequence is 12 residues long. CDR1 is SGHKS, CDR2 YYEKEE, per germline (reference sequence). V lost 0 bases and J 7 bases, leaving 7 bases between the germline ends. DNA for the CDR3: TGTGCCAGCAGCTTGGGGCAGGGTGGCTACACCTTC. It encodes CASSLGQGGYTF.

V usage is TRBV27 and J usage is TRBJ1-2, with D unresolved. The V gene's germline CDR1 is MNHEY and CDR2 SMNVEV (reference sequence). The CDR3 spans 11 residues. Trimming took off 11 bases at V and 5 bases at J, with 12 bases between the two ends. The CDR3 region is CAARGGYGYTF. The CDR3, as DNA: TGTGCCGCCAGAGGAGGGTATGGCTACACCTTC.

The chain combines TRBV5-4 with TRBJ2-7; 8 bases agree with TRBD2. Germline V lookup: CDR1 SGHNT, CDR2 YYREEE (reference sequence). CDR3 size: 15 residues. V trimming: 2 bases; J trimming: 5 bases; junction bases outside the gene matches: 9. The CDR3 loop reads CASSLGGGLFNEQYF. CDR3 bases: TGTGCCAGCAGCTTAGGCGGGGGGCTTTTCAACGAGCAGTACTTC.

The chain employs TRBV28 and TRBJ2-5, with D maybe TRBD1 (5 bases). Per germline, CDR1 MDHEN and CDR2 SYDVKM. The CDR3 has 13 residues. V gave up 5 bases and J gave up 5 bases, with 12 bases separating them. The chain's CDR3 is CASSEQVLETQYF. The CDR3, as DNA: TGTGCCAGCAGTGAACAGGTGTTGGAGACCCAGTACTTC.